The rows below give T cell receptor beta chains drawn from one sample of a study of blood T cell repertoires in COVID-19. The table came from immunoSEQ multiplex PCR; TCRdb's copy has only in-frame clones and leaves some out. This sample has under 200,000 clones, with more than 70% found just once. The sequenced sample was peripheral blood. The receptors come from a man over 45 with active or convalescent COVID-19. Both conserved end residues are part of each CDR3. D genes are given only for firm matches. Clone size is shown for a subset of rows, as once, few, many or a class of expanded clone.

NA	TRBV27	TRBJ1-1	TRBD1	TGTGCCAGCACCCCACGATCTCCGGGACAGGGGGCGGTGGACACTGAAGCTTTCTTT	CASTPRSPGQGAVDTEAFF
NA	TRBV6-5	TRBJ1-4	TRBD1	TGTGCCAGCAGTTACTCGATAGGGGGCGCGCATGAAAAACTGTTTTTT	CASSYSIGGAHEKLFF
NA	TRBV5-1	TRBJ2-5	TRBD1	TGCGCCAGCAGAGGGGAAAGGGGGCTTGCGGAGACCCAGTACTTC	CASRGERGLAETQYF
NA	TRBV6-5	TRBJ1-2	TRBD1	TGTGCCAGCGGGACAGCTAACTATGGCTACACCTTC	CASGTANYGYTF
NA	TRBV5-8	TRBJ1-5	TRBD1	TGTGCCAGCAGCTTGGGAGGACAGGGGAGCCAGCCCCAGCATTTT	CASSLGGQGSQPQHF
once	TRBV5-4	TRBJ1-5	NA	TGTGCCAGCAGCTTGGGCGGGAATAGCAATCAGCCCCAGCATTTT	CASSLGGNSNQPQHF
NA	TRBV11-2	TRBJ2-7	NA	TGTGCCAGCAGCCCGTCACTAGCCGGTTACGAGCAGTACTTC	CASSPSLAGYEQYF
few	TRBV5-6	TRBJ1-3	NA	TGTGCCAGCAGCTTGGGCGGCGGGGCCGACCTGATGACCATATATTTT	CASSLGGGADLMTIYF
NA	TRBV5-6	TRBJ1-1	NA	TGTGCCAGCAGCCTGACAGGTACGGGCACTGAAGCTTTCTTT	CASSLTGTGTEAFF
NA	TRBV6-2/TRBV6-3	TRBJ1-1	TRBD1	TGTGCCAGCAGTTACGCGACAGGGGTAACTGAAGCTTTCTTT	CASSYATGVTEAFF
once	TRBV18	TRBJ1-2	TRBD1	TGTGCCAGCTCACCGAACACGGGGACAGGGCTTAGTCACTACACCTTC	CASSPNTGTGLSHYTF
NA	TRBV12-5	TRBJ1-3	TRBD1	TGTGCTAGTCGTGGCGCGGGACAGGGGTCTGGAAACACCATATATTTT	CASRGAGQGSGNTIYF
NA	TRBV6-4	TRBJ2-2	NA	TGTGCCAGCAGTGACACTAGCACCGGGGAGCTGTTTTTT	CASSDTSTGELFF
NA	TRBV11-3	TRBJ2-1	NA	TGTGCCAGCAGTAGGGCCGGGAACAATGAGCAGTTCTTC	CASSRAGNNEQFF
NA	TRBV20-1	TRBJ1-2	NA	TGCAGTGCTACCGGGACATATGGCTACACCTTC	CSATGTYGYTF
NA	TRBV5-4	TRBJ2-2	TRBD2	TGTGCCAGCAGCGGGAGTAGCGGGGGGTTAACCGGGGAGCTGTTTTTT	CASSGSSGGLTGELFF
NA	TRBV25-1	TRBJ1-6	TRBD1	TGTGCCAGCAGTGATTCCCGGGACAGTAGTTCACCCCTCCACTTT	CASSDSRDSSSPLHF
NA	TRBV4-3	TRBJ2-1	TRBD1	TGCGCCAGCAGCCAAGATGTCAGGGGGTTAAAGTACAATGAGCAGTTCTTC	CASSQDVRGLKYNEQFF
NA	TRBV18	TRBJ1-6	NA	TGTGCCAGCTCACCATACACAGGGTTCAATAATTCACCCCTCCACTTT	CASSPYTGFNNSPLHF
NA	TRBV4-3	TRBJ2-6	NA	TGCGCCAGCAGCCAGCCTGACAGTTTTGCCTCTGGGGCCAACGTCCTGACTTTC	CASSQPDSFASGANVLTF
NA	TRBV19	TRBJ2-5	NA	TGTGCCAGTAGTATATCCAGGGTGGAGACCCAGTACTTC	CASSISRVETQYF
NA	TRBV2	TRBJ2-1	TRBD2	TGTGCCAGCAGCGCAGGACTAGCGGGGGGGTTGGGTGAGCAGTTCTTC	CASSAGLAGGLGEQFF
NA	TRBV19	TRBJ2-5	TRBD1	TGTGCCAGTAGTTGGGGACAGGGCCGCCAAGAGACCCAGTACTTC	CASSWGQGRQETQYF
NA	TRBV19	TRBJ1-5	NA	TGTGCCAGTACTAAGACAGATAGCAATCAGCCCCAGCATTTT	CASTKTDSNQPQHF
NA	TRBV7-3	TRBJ1-1	NA	TGTGCCAGCAGCTCAACCCGGGACTCGGTAGGCGCTTTCTTT	CASSSTRDSVGAFF
NA	TRBV7-2	TRBJ2-3	NA	TGTGCCAGCAGCCTACCGAGTATAGATACGCAGTATTTT	CASSLPSIDTQYF
once	TRBV19	TRBJ1-5	NA	TGTGCCAGTAGTATAAGGGCCTCATGGGGGAGGGAGATTCAGCCCCAGCATTTT	CASSIRASWGREIQPQHF
NA	TRBV12-5	TRBJ1-2	TRBD1	TGTGCTAGTGGTTTGGTAGGGGGCAGGGTCTATGGCTACACCTTC	CASGLVGGRVYGYTF
few	TRBV12-3/TRBV12-4	TRBJ2-5	NA	TGTGCCAGCAGACCCGACAGGTCCGGGACCCAGTACTTC	CASRPDRSGTQYF
once	TRBV27	TRBJ1-2	NA	TGTGCCAGCAGTTTAGCCCCAACAGGTGACTATGGCTACACCTTC	CASSLAPTGDYGYTF
NA	TRBV4-1	TRBJ2-7	TRBD1	TGCGCCAGCAGGTCTGATCAGGGGGCTCCCGAGCAGTACTTC	CASRSDQGAPEQYF
NA	TRBV9	TRBJ2-7	TRBD2	TGTGCCAGCAGCGTGGGGGCACTAGCGGGAGGGCTCTACGAGCAGTACTTC	CASSVGALAGGLYEQYF